This T cell receptor beta chain stems from a study of T cells after yellow fever vaccination. Broader study findings: Any FACS-sorted repertoire could hold abundant clonotypes that contaminate it from the bulk population.

To note about this clonotype: Its antigen is not identified.

Germline lookup yields CDR1 SSHAT and CDR2 FNYEAQ (reference sequence). The CDR3 length is 15 residues. V was trimmed by 1 base and J by 4 bases, leaving 13 bases between them. TCRdb analysed the 5' RACE reads with MiXCR anew, one entry per CDR3 protein. The profile shows some 120,000 distinct CDR3 sequences, around 15% of them singletons. The V and J genes are TRBV7-7 and TRBJ2-5; no clear D gene. Sample: CD8+ T cells sorted from PBMCs, taken 5 days after the yellow fever booster vaccination. The sequence was obtained from a man aged 18 to 30 who received the YFV17D yellow fever vaccine. CDR3 region: CASSLDSSLGETQYF. The CDR3 DNA sequence: TGTGCCAGCAGCTTAGATTCTAGTTTAGGAGAGACCCAGTACTTC.